This TCR beta chain was sequenced for a study of blood T cell repertoires in COVID-19. Study-wide context: Collection of acute and convalescent COVID-19 samples took place in the United States, Italy and Spain. T cells, B-cell-depleted T cells, or PBMCs supplied cDNA or gDNA.

In germline, CDR1 is KGHSH, CDR2 LQKENI. V was clipped by 6 bases and J by 3 bases; unmatched bases: 10. CDR3 length: 16 residues. Source study methods: Reference gene primer amplification gave estimated nucleated cell counts. The assay was immunoSEQ multiplex PCR, and TCRdb's table has in-frame clones only and misses some. That table supplies the V and J calls and clone size; D and trimming were determined from the DNA. Here the sample spans about 150,000 clones, about 83% being singletons. V usage is TRBV18 and J usage is TRBJ2-1, with 8 nucleotides matching TRBD2. The sequence was collected from a woman between 65 and 79 years old who had recovered from COVID-19. Source material: peripheral blood. Here the CDR3 reads CASSPTGGLGYNEQFF. The CDR3 nucleotides read TGTGCCAGCTCCCCCACGGGGGGGTTGGGCTACAATGAGCAGTTCTTC.